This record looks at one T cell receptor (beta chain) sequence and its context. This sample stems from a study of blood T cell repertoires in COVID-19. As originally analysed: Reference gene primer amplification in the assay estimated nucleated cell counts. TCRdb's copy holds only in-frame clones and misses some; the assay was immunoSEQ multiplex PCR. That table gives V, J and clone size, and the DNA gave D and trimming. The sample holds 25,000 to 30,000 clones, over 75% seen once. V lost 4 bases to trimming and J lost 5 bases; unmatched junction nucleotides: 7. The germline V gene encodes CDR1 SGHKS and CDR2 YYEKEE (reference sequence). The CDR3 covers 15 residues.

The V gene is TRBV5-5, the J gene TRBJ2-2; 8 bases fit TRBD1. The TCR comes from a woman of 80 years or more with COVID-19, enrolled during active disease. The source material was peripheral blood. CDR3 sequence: CASSAQGAHTGELFF. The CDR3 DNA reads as TGTGCCAGCAGCGCCCAGGGGGCGCATACCGGGGAGCTGTTTTTT.